The next 21 T cell receptor beta chains were all read from a single sample in a study of patients with pleural tuberculosis. In TCRdb, the reads were re-called with MiXCR into one record per CDR3 protein. The repertoire has around 54,000 distinct CDR3 sequences, around 6.7% of them found once; the top ten carry 15% to 20%. The source is a human donor with pleural tuberculosis.

The chain couples TRBV12-3 or TRBV12-4 to TRBJ2-4; D tentatively reads TRBD1 or TRBD2 (5 bases each). Trimming cost V 6 bases and J 5 bases, with 11 bases left between them. The CDR3 is made up of 13 amino acids. As DNA, the CDR3 is TGTGCCAGCAGAGCCGGGACGGAAAACATTCAGTACTTC. This encodes CASRAGTENIQYF.

This clonotype has ten or more counts. V usage is TRBV19 and J usage is TRBJ2-1; D is perhaps TRBD2 (5 bases). The germline V gene has CDR1 LNHDA and CDR2 SQIVND (reference sequence). V lost 5 bases to trimming and J lost 1 base, with 9 bases between them. This CDR3 spans 14 amino acids. The CDR3: CASSRSGSYNEQFF. The CDR3 DNA reads as TGTGCCAGTAGTCGATCGGGATCCTACAATGAGCAGTTCTTC.

This clonotype was recorded many times. The chain carries TRBV18 and TRBJ1-1; D gene uncertain. The CDR3 has 13 amino acids. The germline gives CDR1 KGHSH, CDR2 LQKENI. Trimming removed 3 bases at V and 1 base at J, with 6 bases between. This CDR3 reads CASSPAGNTEAFF. The CDR3 region has the DNA TGTGCCAGCTCACCGGCGGGGAACACTGAAGCTTTCTTT.

This clonotype was seen a handful of times. V and J are TRBV11-2 and TRBJ1-2, with 7 bases that match TRBD1. Germline V CDR1 and CDR2: SGHAT, FQNNGV. Trimming at V came to 4 bases and at J to 8 bases, leaving 10 bases not matched to a gene. CDR3 length: 14 residues. The CDR3 reads CASSSQGRTGGYTF. CDR3 DNA: TGTGCCAGCAGCTCACAGGGGCGGACGGGCGGCTACACCTTC.

The CDR3: CASSLVAEVVNEQFF. In DNA form, the CDR3 reads TGTGCCAGCAGCTTAGTAGCGGAAGTAGTTAATGAGCAGTTCTTC. The chain is built from TRBV11-2 and TRBJ2-1, with a tentative D call TRBD2 (6 bases). CDR3 length: 15 residues. Germline loops: CDR1 SGHAT, CDR2 FQNNGV. V lost 1 base and J lost 7, with 14 bases in between.

This clonotype has ten or more counts. The chain joins TRBV20-1 to TRBJ2-5; maybe TRBD2 (5 bases). The CDR3 loop spans 15 amino acids. Trimming pared 0 bases from V and 3 bases from J, leaving 14 bases between. CDR1 DFQATT and CDR2 SNEGSKA come from the germline V gene (reference sequence). CDR3 region: CSAREAVGGKETQYF. CDR3 nucleotide sequence: TGCAGTGCTAGAGAGGCTGTAGGAGGAAAAGAGACCCAGTACTTC.

In this sample, this clonotype turned up many times. This chain uses TRBV6-1 with TRBJ1-3; D not resolved. The V end was cut by 1 base, the J end by 1 base, with 5 bases between. The CDR3 runs to 14 residues. In germline, CDR1 is MNHNS, CDR2 SASEGT. The CDR3 DNA reads as TGTGCCAGCAGTGAAGTGGGTTCTGGAAACACCATATATTTT. Translation gives CASSEVGSGNTIYF.

In this sample, this clonotype turned up many times. The chain uses TRBV7-6 and TRBJ1-1; D gene uncertain. The CDR3 extends over 14 amino acids. The V end was cut by 1 base, the J end by 5 bases, with 11 bases between. Per germline, CDR1 SGHVS and CDR2 FNYEAQ. CDR3 sequence reads: CASSLEPRGTEAFF. The CDR3 DNA reads as TGTGCCAGCAGCTTAGAACCCCGAGGGACTGAAGCTTTCTTT.

This clonotype has at least ten counts. The chain has TRBV19 and TRBJ2-1; D remains unclear. CDR1 is LNHDA, CDR2 SQIVND, per germline (reference sequence). Trimming cost V 0 bases and J 4 bases, with 10 bases left between them. The CDR3 consists of 15 residues. The CDR3 loop is CASSIDGRAYNEQFF. In DNA form, the CDR3 reads TGTGCCAGTAGTATAGATGGTAGGGCTTACAATGAGCAGTTCTTC.

This clonotype has a count of ten or more. The chain employs TRBV3-1 and TRBJ1-1; D gene uncertain. This CDR3 has 13 amino acids. V lost 1 base and J 0 bases, leaving 3 bases between the germline ends. The V gene's germline CDR1 is LGHDT and CDR2 YNNKEL (reference sequence). The CDR3 sequence: CASSQVMNTEAFF. The DNA for the CDR3 is TGTGCCAGCAGCCAAGTGATGAACACTGAAGCTTTCTTT.

This clonotype appeared a few times. The chain joins TRBV7-3 to TRBJ2-2, with unresolved D. Trimming pared 6 bases from V and 3 bases from J, leaving 8 bases between. Germline CDR1 and CDR2: SGHTA and FQGTGA. CDR3 length: 13 residues. The CDR3: CASRAEHTGELFF. CDR3 nucleotides: TGTGCCAGCAGAGCAGAACACACCGGGGAGCTGTTTTTT. The full variable domain, in which reference TRBV7-3 and TRBJ2-2 provide the parts outside the CDR3, is GAGVSQTPSNKVTEKGKYVELRCDPISGHTALYWYRQSLGQGPEFLIYFQGTGAADDSGLPNDRFFAVRPEGSVSTLKIQRTERGDSAVYLCASRAEHTGELFFGEGSRLTVL.

The rearrangement joins TRBV12-3 or TRBV12-4 to TRBJ2-3, with D possibly TRBD2 on 5 matching bases. V lost 3 bases, J lost 0 bases, and 13 bases lay in between. The CDR3 contains 16 residues. Here the CDR3 DNA reads TGTGCCAGCAGTTTTGACCAGCCGGGGAGCACAGATACGCAGTATTTT. Translation gives CASSFDQPGSTDTQYF.

The rearrangement joins TRBV29-1 to TRBJ2-3; possible D gene TRBD1, 5 bases. The CDR3 extends over 17 amino acids. From germline, CDR1 is SQVTM and CDR2 ANQGSEA. Trimming took off 3 bases at V and 2 bases at J, with 21 bases between the two ends. In nucleotides, the CDR3 is TGCAGCGTTGAGGCAGGGTCGGGTTTCTTCAACACAGATACGCAGTATTTT. The encoded protein is CSVEAGSGFFNTDTQYF.

Ten or more counts support this clonotype. The V gene is TRBV28, the J gene TRBJ2-7; tentatively, D is TRBD2 (5 bases). The germline V gene has CDR1 MDHEN and CDR2 SYDVKM. Trimming took 4 bases from V and 8 from J, leaving 6 bases between them. This CDR3 has 10 residues. CDR3 sequence (DNA): TGTGCCAGCAGTTCTAGCAAGCAGTACTTC. It translates to CASSSSKQYF.

This clonotype was seen more than once but under ten times. J is TRBJ2-3 and V is TRBV4-2, with 8 positions matching TRBD2. Losses at the gene ends were 3 bases for V and 1 base for J; bases not matched to a gene: 6. The CDR3 has 16 amino acids. CDR1 and CDR2 from the germline V gene are LGHNA and YNFKEQ. The CDR3 bases are TGTGCCAGCAGCCAGACCGGGACTAGTCGCACAGATACGCAGTATTTT. Translating gives CASSQTGTSRTDTQYF.

This clonotype was counted many times. V usage is TRBV20-1 and J usage is TRBJ2-7; 7 bases agree with TRBD2. CDR3 size: 15 residues. Germline V gene sequence: CDR1 DFQATT, CDR2 SNEGSKA (reference sequence). J lost 0 bases, V lost 0 bases, and 5 bases had no gene match. Written as DNA, the CDR3 is TGCAGTGCTAGAGATTGGGGGAGGGACTCCTACGAGCAGTACTTC. This codes for CSARDWGRDSYEQYF.

This clonotype was seen at least ten times. The chain couples TRBV12-3 or TRBV12-4 to TRBJ2-7; no definite D call. Trimming stripped 2 bases from V and 2 bases from J, with 16 bases between. The CDR3 spans 16 residues. CDR3 region: CASSLTLQDFTYEQYF. CDR3 nucleotide sequence: TGTGCCAGCAGTTTAACCTTGCAGGATTTCACCTACGAGCAGTACTTC.

This clonotype came up many times. The chain carries TRBV12-3 or TRBV12-4 and TRBJ2-1, with D unresolved. CDR3 length: 11 amino acids. V was cut by 5 bases and J by 2 bases, with 1 base left in between. The CDR3, as DNA: TGTGCCAGCAGTGCCTACAATGAGCAGTTCTTC. Translated, it gives CASSAYNEQFF.

The chain is built from TRBV5-6 and TRBJ2-3; 10 nucleotides agree with TRBD2. Germline trimming cut 7 bases from V and 5 bases from J; bases unmatched to any gene: 7. The CDR3 has 14 residues. Germline CDR1 SGHDT, CDR2 YYEEEE. The CDR3, as DNA: TGTGCCAGCGGCTCGGGACTAGCGAAAGATACGCAGTATTTT. It yields the protein CASGSGLAKDTQYF.

This clonotype was observed at least ten times. The gene calls are TRBV4-2 and TRBJ2-7; TRBD2 is a possible D gene (5 bases). Germline CDR1 reads LGHNA; CDR2 reads YNFKEQ. Trimming removed 1 base at V and 7 bases at J, with 11 bases between. CDR3 length equals 13 residues. CDR3 protein: CASSQVPGGEQYF. The CDR3 nucleotides are TGTGCCAGCAGCCAAGTTCCAGGAGGTGAGCAGTACTTC.

The chain is built from TRBV11-1 and TRBJ1-6; the D is unclear. Trimming took off 3 bases at V and 1 base at J, with 4 bases between the two ends. This CDR3 contains 14 residues. The germline gives CDR1 SGHAT, CDR2 FQDESV (reference sequence). The CDR3 bases are TGTGCCAGCAGCTTGGTTTCCTATAATTCACCCCTCCACTTT. Protein sequence: CASSLVSYNSPLHF.